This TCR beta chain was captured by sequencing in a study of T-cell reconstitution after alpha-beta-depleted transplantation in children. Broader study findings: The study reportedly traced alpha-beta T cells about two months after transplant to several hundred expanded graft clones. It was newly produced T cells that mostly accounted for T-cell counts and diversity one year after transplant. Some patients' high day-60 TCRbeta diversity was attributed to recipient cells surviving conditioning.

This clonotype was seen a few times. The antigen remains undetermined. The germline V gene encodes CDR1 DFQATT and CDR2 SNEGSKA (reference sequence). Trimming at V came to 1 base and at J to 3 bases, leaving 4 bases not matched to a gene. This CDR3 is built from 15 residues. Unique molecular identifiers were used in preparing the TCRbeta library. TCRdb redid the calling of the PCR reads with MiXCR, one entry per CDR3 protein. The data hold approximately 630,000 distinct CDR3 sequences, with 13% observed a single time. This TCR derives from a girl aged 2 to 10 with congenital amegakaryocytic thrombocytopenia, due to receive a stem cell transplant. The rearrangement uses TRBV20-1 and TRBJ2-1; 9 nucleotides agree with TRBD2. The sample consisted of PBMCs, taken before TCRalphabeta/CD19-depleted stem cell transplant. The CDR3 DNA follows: TGCAGTGCTAGAGTGGGGACTAGCAGCTACAATGAGCAGTTCTTC. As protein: CSARVGTSSYNEQFF.